This TCR beta chain was identified in a study of blood T cell repertoires in COVID-19. Overall study context: The United States, Italy and Spain were the sources of the acute and convalescent COVID-19 samples. Sample material is recorded as cDNA or gDNA derived from T cells, B-cell-depleted T cells, or PBMCs.

The CDR3 length is 15 residues. The germline V and J ends were trimmed by 1 base and 8 bases, with 14 bases remaining between them. CDR1 is MNHNS and CDR2 is SASEGT in the germline V gene. In the study's own analysis: By means of reference gene primer amplification, nucleated cell counts were estimated. Produced via immunoSEQ multiplex PCR; TCRdb's table is partial and in-frame only. V, J and clone size are taken as reported in that table, and D and trimming were inferred from the DNA itself. Of more than 200,000 clones in the sample, around 80% were seen once. Input material: peripheral blood. The genes are TRBV6-1 and TRBJ1-4, with D maybe TRBD1 (5 bases). The receptor's source is a man aged 35 to 55 with acute or convalescent COVID-19. In DNA form, the CDR3 reads TGTGCCAGCAGTGAAGTTGGGGGGGTAGGGGAAAAACTGTTTTTT. Amino acid sequence: CASSEVGGVGEKLFF.